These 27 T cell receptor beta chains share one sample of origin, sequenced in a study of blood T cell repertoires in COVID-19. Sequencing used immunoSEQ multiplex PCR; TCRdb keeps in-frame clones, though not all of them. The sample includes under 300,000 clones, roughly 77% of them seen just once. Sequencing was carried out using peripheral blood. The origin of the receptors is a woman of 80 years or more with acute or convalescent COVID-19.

CDR3 sequence reads: CASSPDSSTDTQYF. The CDR3 region has the DNA TGTGCCAGCAGCCCGGACAGTAGCACAGATACGCAGTATTTT. This rearrangement joins TRBV7-7 to TRBJ2-3; perhaps TRBD1 as D (6 bases). The CDR3 length is 14 residues. V lost 5 bases and J 0 bases, leaving 9 bases between the germline ends. CDR1 and CDR2 from the germline V gene are SSHAT and FNYEAQ (reference sequence).

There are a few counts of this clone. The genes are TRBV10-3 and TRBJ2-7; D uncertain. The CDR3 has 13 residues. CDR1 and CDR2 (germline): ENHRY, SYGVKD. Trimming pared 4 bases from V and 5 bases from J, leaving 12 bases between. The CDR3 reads CAISGRFGDEQYF. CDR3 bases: TGTGCCATCAGTGGACGGTTCGGAGACGAGCAGTACTTC.

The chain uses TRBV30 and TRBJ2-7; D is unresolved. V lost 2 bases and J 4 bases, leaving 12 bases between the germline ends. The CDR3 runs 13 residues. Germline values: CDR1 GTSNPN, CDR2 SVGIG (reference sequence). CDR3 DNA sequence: TGTGCCTGGAGTAATAGACACGATTACGAGCAGTACTTC. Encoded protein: CAWSNRHDYEQYF.

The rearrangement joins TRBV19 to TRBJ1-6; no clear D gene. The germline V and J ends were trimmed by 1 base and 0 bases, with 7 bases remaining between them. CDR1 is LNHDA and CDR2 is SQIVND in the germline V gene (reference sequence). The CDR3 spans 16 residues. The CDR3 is CASSIVGSSYNSPLHF. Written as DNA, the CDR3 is TGTGCCAGTAGTATAGTGGGGAGCTCCTATAATTCACCCCTCCACTTT.

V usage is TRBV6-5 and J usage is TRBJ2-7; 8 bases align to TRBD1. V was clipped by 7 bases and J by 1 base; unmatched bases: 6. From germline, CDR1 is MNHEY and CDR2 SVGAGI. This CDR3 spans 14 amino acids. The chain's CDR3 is CASMIQGGSYEQYF. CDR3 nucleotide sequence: TGTGCCAGCATGATACAGGGGGGATCCTACGAGCAGTACTTC.

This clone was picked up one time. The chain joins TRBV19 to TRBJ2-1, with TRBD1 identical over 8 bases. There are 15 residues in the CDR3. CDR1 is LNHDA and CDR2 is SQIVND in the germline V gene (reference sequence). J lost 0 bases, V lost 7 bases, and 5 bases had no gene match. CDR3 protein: CASTPDRVSYNEQFF. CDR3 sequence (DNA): TGTGCCAGTACCCCGGACAGGGTCTCCTACAATGAGCAGTTCTTC.

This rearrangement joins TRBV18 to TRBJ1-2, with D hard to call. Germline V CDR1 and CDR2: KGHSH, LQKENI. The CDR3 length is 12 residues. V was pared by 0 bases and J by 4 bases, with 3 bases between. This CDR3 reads CASSPPAYGYTF. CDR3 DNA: TGTGCCAGCTCACCACCGGCCTATGGCTACACCTTC.

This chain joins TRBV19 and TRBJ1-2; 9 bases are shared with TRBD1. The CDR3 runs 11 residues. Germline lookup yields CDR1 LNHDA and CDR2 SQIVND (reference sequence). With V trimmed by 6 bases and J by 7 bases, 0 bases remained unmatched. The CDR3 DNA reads TGTGCCAGTAGGGACAGGGGTGGCTACACCTTC. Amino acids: CASRDRGGYTF.

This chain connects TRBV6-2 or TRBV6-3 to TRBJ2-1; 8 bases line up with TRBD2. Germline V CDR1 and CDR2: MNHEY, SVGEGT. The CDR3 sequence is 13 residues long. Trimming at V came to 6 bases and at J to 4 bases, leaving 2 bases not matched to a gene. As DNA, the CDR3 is TGTGCCAGCAGCCGGGAGGGGTACAATGAGCAGTTCTTC. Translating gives CASSREGYNEQFF.

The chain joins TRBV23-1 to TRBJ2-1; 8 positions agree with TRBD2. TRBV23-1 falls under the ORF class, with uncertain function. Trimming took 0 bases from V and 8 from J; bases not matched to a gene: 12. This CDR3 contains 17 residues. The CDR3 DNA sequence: TGCGCCAGCAGTCAATCGCCATCCGGGACTAGTGTGGATGAGCAGTTCTTC. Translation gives CASSQSPSGTSVDEQFF.

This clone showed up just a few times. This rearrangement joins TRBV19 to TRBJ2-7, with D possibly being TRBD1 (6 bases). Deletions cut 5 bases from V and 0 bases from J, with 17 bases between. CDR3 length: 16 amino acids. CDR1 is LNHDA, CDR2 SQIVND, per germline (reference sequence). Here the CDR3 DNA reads TGTGCCAGTAGTTCTACGAGGACAGCTAGCTCCTACGAGCAGTACTTC. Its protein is CASSSTRTASSYEQYF.

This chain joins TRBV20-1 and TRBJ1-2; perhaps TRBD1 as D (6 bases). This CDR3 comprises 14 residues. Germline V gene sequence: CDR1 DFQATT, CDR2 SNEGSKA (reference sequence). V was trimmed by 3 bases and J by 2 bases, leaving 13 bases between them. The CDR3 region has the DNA TGCAGTGCTAGTAGGGGGGGCCTGAACTATGGCTACACCTTC. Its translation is CSASRGGLNYGYTF.

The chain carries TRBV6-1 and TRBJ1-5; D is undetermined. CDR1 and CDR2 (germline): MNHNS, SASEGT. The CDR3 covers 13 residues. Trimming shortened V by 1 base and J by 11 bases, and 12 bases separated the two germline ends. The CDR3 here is CASSEGPPGSQHF. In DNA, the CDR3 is TGTGCCAGCAGTGAAGGACCGCCGGGGTCCCAGCATTTT.

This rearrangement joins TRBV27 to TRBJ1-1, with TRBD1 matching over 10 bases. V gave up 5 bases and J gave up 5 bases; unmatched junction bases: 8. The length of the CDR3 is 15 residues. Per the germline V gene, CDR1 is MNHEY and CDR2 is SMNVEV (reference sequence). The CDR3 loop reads CASSPGTGVETEAFF. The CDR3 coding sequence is TGTGCCAGCAGTCCCGGGACAGGGGTGGAAACTGAAGCTTTCTTT.

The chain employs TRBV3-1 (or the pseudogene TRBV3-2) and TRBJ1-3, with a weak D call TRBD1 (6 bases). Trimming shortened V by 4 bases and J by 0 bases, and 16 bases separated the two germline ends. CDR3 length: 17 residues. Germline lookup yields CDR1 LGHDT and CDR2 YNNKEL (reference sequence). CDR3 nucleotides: TGTGCCAGCAGCCTAATGACAGGCAAGAGCTCTGGAAACACCATATATTTT. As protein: CASSLMTGKSSGNTIYF.

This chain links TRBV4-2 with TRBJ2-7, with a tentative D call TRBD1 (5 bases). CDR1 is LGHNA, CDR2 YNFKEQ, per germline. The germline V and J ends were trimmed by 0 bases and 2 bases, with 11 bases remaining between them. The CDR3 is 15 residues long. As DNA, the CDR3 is TGTGCCAGCAGCCAAGACCGGACAAGACCCTACGAGCAGTACTTC. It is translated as CASSQDRTRPYEQYF.

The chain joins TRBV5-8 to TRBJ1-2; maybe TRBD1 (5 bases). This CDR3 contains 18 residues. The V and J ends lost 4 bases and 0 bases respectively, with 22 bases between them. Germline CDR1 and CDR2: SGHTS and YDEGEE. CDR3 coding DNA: TGTGCCAGCAGCCGACAACAAGGAAAAGGGACTACTAACTATGGCTACACCTTC. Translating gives CASSRQQGKGTTNYGYTF.

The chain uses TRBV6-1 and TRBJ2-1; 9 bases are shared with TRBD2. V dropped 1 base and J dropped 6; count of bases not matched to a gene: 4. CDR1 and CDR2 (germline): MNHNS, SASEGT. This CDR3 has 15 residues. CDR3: CASSEGVAGANEQFF. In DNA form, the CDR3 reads TGTGCCAGCAGTGAAGGGGTAGCGGGAGCCAATGAGCAGTTCTTC.

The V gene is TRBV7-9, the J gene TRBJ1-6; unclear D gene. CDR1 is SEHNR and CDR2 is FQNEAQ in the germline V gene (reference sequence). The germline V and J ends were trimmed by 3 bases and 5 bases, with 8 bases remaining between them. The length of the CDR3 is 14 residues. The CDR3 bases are TGTGCCAGCAGCTTGAACAGTAATAATTCACCCCTCCACTTT. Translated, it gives CASSLNSNNSPLHF.

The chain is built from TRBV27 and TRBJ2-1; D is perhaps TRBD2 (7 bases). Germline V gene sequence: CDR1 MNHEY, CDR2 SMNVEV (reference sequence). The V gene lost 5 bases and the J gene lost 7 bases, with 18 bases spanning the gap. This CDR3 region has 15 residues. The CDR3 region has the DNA TGTGCCAGCAGTCCGGTTGGCGGGGGACAAAATGAGCAGTTCTTC. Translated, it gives CASSPVGGGQNEQFF.

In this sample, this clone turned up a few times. Written as DNA, the CDR3 is TGTGCCAGCAGAGTAAGACAGCTCTCCTATAATTCACCCCTCCACTTT. Encoded protein: CASRVRQLSYNSPLHF. V usage is TRBV27 and J usage is TRBJ1-6; tentative D call: TRBD1 (5 bases). Germline-derived CDR1 and CDR2 are MNHEY and SMNVEV (reference sequence). V lost 6 bases to trimming and J lost 0 bases, with 12 bases between them. The CDR3 contains 16 residues.

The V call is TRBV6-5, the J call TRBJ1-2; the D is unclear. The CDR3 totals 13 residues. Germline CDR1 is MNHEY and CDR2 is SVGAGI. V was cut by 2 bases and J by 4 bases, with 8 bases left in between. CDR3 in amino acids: CASSYHSSYGYTF. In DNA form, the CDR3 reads TGTGCCAGCAGTTACCACAGTAGCTATGGCTACACCTTC.

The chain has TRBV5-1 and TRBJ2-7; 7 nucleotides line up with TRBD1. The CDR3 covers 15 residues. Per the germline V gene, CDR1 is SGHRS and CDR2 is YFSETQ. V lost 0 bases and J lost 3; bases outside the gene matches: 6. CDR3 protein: CASSLGPGGDYEQYF. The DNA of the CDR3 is TGCGCCAGCAGCTTGGGTCCAGGGGGTGACTACGAGCAGTACTTC.

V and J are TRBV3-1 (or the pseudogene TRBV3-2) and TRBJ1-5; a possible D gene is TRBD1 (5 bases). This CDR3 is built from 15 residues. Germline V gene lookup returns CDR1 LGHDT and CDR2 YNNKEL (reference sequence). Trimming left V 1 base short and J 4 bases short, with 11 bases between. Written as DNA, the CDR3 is TGTGCCAGCAGCCAAGGGTCAGGGTTTAATCAGCCCCAGCATTTT. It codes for CASSQGSGFNQPQHF.

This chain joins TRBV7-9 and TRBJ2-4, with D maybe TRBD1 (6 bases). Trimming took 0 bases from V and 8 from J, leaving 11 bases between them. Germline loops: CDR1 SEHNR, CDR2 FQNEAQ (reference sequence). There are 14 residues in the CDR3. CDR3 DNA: TGTGCCAGCAGCTTAGCAGGGGGAGCGGACATTCAGTACTTC. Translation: CASSLAGGADIQYF.

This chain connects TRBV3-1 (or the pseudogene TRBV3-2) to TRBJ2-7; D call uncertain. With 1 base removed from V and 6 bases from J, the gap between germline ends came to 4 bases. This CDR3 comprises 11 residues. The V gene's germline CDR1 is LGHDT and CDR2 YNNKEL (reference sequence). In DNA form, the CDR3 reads TGTGCCAGCAGCCAAGCTCGCGAGCAGTACTTC. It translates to CASSQAREQYF.

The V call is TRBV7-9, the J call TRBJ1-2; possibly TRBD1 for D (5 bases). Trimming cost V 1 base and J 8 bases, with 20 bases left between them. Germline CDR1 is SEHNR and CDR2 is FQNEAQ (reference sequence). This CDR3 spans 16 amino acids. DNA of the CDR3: TGTGCCAGCAGCTTAGATCTGGGGCGCTCTTTGGAAGGCTACACCTTC. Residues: CASSLDLGRSLEGYTF.